Shown below are 12 T cell receptor beta chains from a single sample sequenced in a study of T cell repertoires in cytomegalovirus infection. A single record per CDR3 protein comes from TCRdb applying MiXCR to the reads. The sample holds more than 200,000 distinct CDR3 sequences; less than 9.5% are singletons and the top ten take more than 13%. The sequencing input was PBMCs. Receptors were obtained from a human donor in good health (CMV status not recorded). Some clones in this sample may be carry-over from other donors' samples.

This clonotype has at least ten counts. The V gene is TRBV7-2, the J gene TRBJ2-5; no clear D gene. Germline V gene lookup returns CDR1 SGHTA and CDR2 FQGNSA. The CDR3 has 15 amino acids. Trimming stripped 0 bases from V and 2 bases from J, with 10 bases between. CDR3 sequence reads: CASSLAWTQQETQYF. The DNA for the CDR3 is TGTGCCAGCAGCTTAGCATGGACCCAACAAGAGACCCAGTACTTC.

In this sample, this clonotype turned up many times. The genes are TRBV7-2 and TRBJ2-3, with 9 positions matching TRBD2. From germline, CDR1 is SGHTA and CDR2 FQGNSA. Unmatched junction bases numbered 6, after V lost 5 bases and J lost 9 bases. CDR3 length: 13 amino acids. The CDR3 loop reads CASSRALAGTQYF. In nucleotides, the CDR3 is TGTGCCAGCAGCCGTGCCCTAGCGGGGACGCAGTATTTT.

The V gene is TRBV27, the J gene TRBJ2-7; the match to TRBD1 covers 10 bases. The CDR3 is 15 amino acids. The germline gives CDR1 MNHEY, CDR2 SMNVEV (reference sequence). V gave up 3 bases and J gave up 3 bases; unmatched junction bases: 5. The CDR3 nucleotides are TGTGCCAGCAGTTTCCGGTGGACAGGGGGCTACGAGCAGTACTTC. The encoded protein is CASSFRWTGGYEQYF.

The sample holds many counts of this clonotype. CDR3 protein: CASSHKQEYGNTEAFF. The CDR3 DNA sequence: TGCGCCAGCAGCCACAAACAGGAATACGGGAACACTGAAGCTTTCTTT. The chain links TRBV4-1 to TRBJ1-1, with D maybe TRBD1 (5 bases). Germline-derived CDR1 and CDR2 are MGHRA and YSYEKL. The CDR3 extends over 16 amino acids. V dropped 3 bases and J dropped 1 base, with 15 bases sitting between them.

This clonotype was observed many times. The chain links TRBV7-2 to TRBJ2-7, with 8 bases fitting TRBD1. J lost 0 bases, V lost 5 bases, and 6 bases had no gene match. CDR1 and CDR2 (germline): SGHTA, FQGNSA. CDR3 length equals 15 residues. The CDR3, as DNA: TGTGCCAGCAGCCCTGACAGGGGATTCTCCTACGAGCAGTACTTC. Translated: CASSPDRGFSYEQYF.

The V call is TRBV20-1, the J call TRBJ2-7, with a tentative D call TRBD1 (5 bases). The V gene's germline CDR1 is DFQATT and CDR2 SNEGSKA (reference sequence). V was shortened by 1 base and J by 4 bases, with 11 bases between the two germline ends. The CDR3 covers 13 residues. The CDR3 spells CSARGAGQYEQYF. The CDR3, as DNA: TGCAGTGCTAGAGGGGCAGGGCAGTACGAGCAGTACTTC.

Only a few counts were recorded for this clonotype. The J gene is TRBJ1-1, the V gene TRBV12-3 or TRBV12-4; maybe TRBD1 (5 bases). V was clipped by 6 bases and J by 4 bases, with 18 bases between them. The CDR3 has 15 residues. The CDR3 nucleotides are TGTGCCAGCAGGTCACAGGCCACGGGGAGCACTGAAGCTTTCTTT. This sequence encodes CASRSQATGSTEAFF.

Ten or more counts support this clonotype. The chain is built from TRBV12-3 or TRBV12-4 and TRBJ2-7; the D gene is possibly TRBD1 (5 bases). The CDR3 has 14 residues. The V end was cut by 5 bases, the J end by 1 base, with 12 bases between. The CDR3 loop is CASSRGMGSYEQYF. The CDR3 coding sequence is TGTGCCAGCAGTAGGGGTATGGGTTCCTACGAGCAGTACTTC.

This clonotype was observed many times. V gene TRBV7-2 combines with J gene TRBJ2-5, with 10 nucleotides matching TRBD1. The V segment lost 4 bases and the J segment 3 bases; nucleotides outside the gene matches: 8. Germline V gene lookup returns CDR1 SGHTA and CDR2 FQGNSA. The CDR3 sequence is 16 residues long. This CDR3 is CASSSRTGGYKETQYF. The DNA of the CDR3 is TGTGCCAGCAGCTCCAGGACAGGGGGATATAAAGAGACCCAGTACTTC.

This clonotype was counted ten times or more. This chain uses TRBV7-2 with TRBJ2-5; TRBD2 might be the D (6 bases). Germline CDR1 and CDR2: SGHTA and FQGNSA. The germline V and J ends were trimmed by 5 bases and 7 bases, with 14 bases remaining between them. The CDR3 is made up of 13 amino acids. The CDR3 nucleotides read TGTGCCAGCAGCACGGACATCGGGAGGACCCAGTACTTC. The encoded protein is CASSTDIGRTQYF.

This sequence joins TRBV29-1 and TRBJ1-1; no reliable D call. The CDR3 covers 12 residues. Per the germline V gene, CDR1 is SQVTM and CDR2 is ANQGSEA. Trimming removed 7 bases from V and 5 bases from J, with 14 bases in between. The DNA of the CDR3 is TGCAGCGCTGGCTCCTGGGAGACTGAAGCTTTCTTT. Amino acid sequence: CSAGSWETEAFF.

This clonotype showed up many times. CDR3: CASSLAGTGGNTIYF. The DNA for the CDR3 is TGTGCCAGCAGCTTAGCGGGGACGGGTGGAAACACCATATATTTT. The rearrangement links TRBV7-2 to TRBJ1-3, with a weak D call TRBD1 (5 bases). V dropped 0 bases and J dropped 3 bases, with 9 bases sitting between them. The CDR3 length is 15 residues. Germline V CDR1 and CDR2: SGHTA, FQGNSA. The full variable domain, its missing parts supplied by reference TRBV7-2 and TRBJ1-3, is GAGVSQSPSNKVTEKGKDVELRCDPISGHTALYWYRQSLGQGLEFLIYFQGNSAPDKSGLPSDRFSAERTGGSVSTLTIQRTQQEDSAVYLCASSLAGTGGNTIYFGEGSWLTVV.